The 24 T cell receptor beta chains given below trace back to one sample, sequenced in a study of early T cells in non-severe SARS-CoV-2 infection. Via MiXCR, TCRdb re-called the 5' RACE reads, giving one row per CDR3 protein. The sample has some 62,000 distinct CDR3 sequences; approximately 10% are singletons. Sequencing used whole blood. The receptor source for this set is an adult who was a healthcare worker with PCR-confirmed SARS-CoV-2 infection or an uninfected control (not recorded which).

In its sample, this clonotype was seen a few times. The chain has TRBV12-3 or TRBV12-4 and TRBJ2-2; D is uncertain. The germline V and J ends were trimmed by 2 bases and 2 bases, with 6 bases remaining between them. This CDR3 spans 14 amino acids. As DNA, the CDR3 is TGTGCCAGCAGTTTACGGCATAACACCGGGGAGCTGTTTTTT. It yields the protein CASSLRHNTGELFF.

Ten or more counts support this clonotype. The chain uses TRBV5-8 and TRBJ2-1, with D unresolved. The CDR3 consists of 16 residues. V was pared by 0 bases and J by 2 bases, with 12 bases between. Germline assignment: CDR1 SGHTS and CDR2 YDEGEE. For the CDR3, the DNA is TGTGCCAGCAGCTTGGGAAGGTCAGGAACCTACAATGAGCAGTTCTTC. Amino acid sequence: CASSLGRSGTYNEQFF.

This clonotype was recorded at least ten times. The CDR3 spells CASSARTSGSSYNEQFF. The CDR3 nucleotides are TGTGCCAGCAGCGCAAGGACTAGCGGGAGCTCCTACAATGAGCAGTTCTTC. V is TRBV9 and J is TRBJ2-1; the match to TRBD2 covers 13 bases. Losses at the gene ends were 3 bases for V and 0 bases for J; bases not matched to a gene: 3. The CDR3 runs 17 residues. CDR1 is SGDLS, CDR2 YYNGEE, per germline.

This sequence joins TRBV27 and TRBJ1-2; possibly TRBD1 for D (6 bases). V dropped 3 bases and J dropped 3 bases, with 8 bases sitting between them. Germline CDR1 MNHEY, CDR2 SMNVEV (reference sequence). CDR3 length equals 13 residues. The CDR3 is CASSFSGDYGYTF. CDR3 sequence (DNA): TGTGCCAGCAGTTTTTCAGGGGACTATGGCTACACCTTC.

This clonotype showed up just a few times. V and J are TRBV7-6 and TRBJ2-1; 10 nucleotides line up with TRBD2. Germline V gene data show CDR1 as SGHVS and CDR2 as FNYEAQ. The CDR3 is 15 residues long. The ends lost 2 bases at V and 8 bases at J; junction bases unmatched: 6. CDR3 in amino acids: CASSLQSGGADEQFF. The CDR3 DNA follows: TGTGCCAGCAGCTTACAAAGCGGGGGGGCCGATGAGCAGTTCTTC.

This clonotype was detected ten times or more. V and J are TRBV19 and TRBJ2-1; 8 bases match TRBD2. The CDR3 is made up of 15 amino acids. Germline loops: CDR1 LNHDA, CDR2 SQIVND (reference sequence). The junction had 9 bases not matched to a gene; V was cut back by 8 bases and J by 3 bases. CDR3 protein: CASHLGGGYYNEQFF. The CDR3 DNA follows: TGTGCCAGTCATCTCGGGGGGGGTTACTACAATGAGCAGTTCTTC. Filled out from reference TRBV19 and TRBJ2-1, the complete variable domain reads DGGITQSPKYLFRKEGQNVTLSCEQNLNHDAMYWYRQDPGQGLRLIYYSQIVNDFQKGDIAEGYSVSREKKESFPLTVTSAQKNPTAFYLCASHLGGGYYNEQFFGPGTRLTVL.

The chain joins TRBV29-1 to TRBJ2-7, with D perhaps given as TRBD1 or TRBD2 (5 bases each). V was clipped by 4 bases and J by 2 bases, with 9 bases between them. Germline-derived CDR1 and CDR2 are SQVTM and ANQGSEA. The CDR3 covers 12 residues. The CDR3 nucleotides read TGCAGCGTTGGGGACGGAGCCTACGAGCAGTACGTC. Protein sequence: CSVGDGAYEQYV.

The V call is TRBV11-2, the J call TRBJ2-1; D is ambiguous. This CDR3 region has 11 residues. Germline V lookup: CDR1 SGHAT, CDR2 FQNNGV. V was cut by 5 bases and J by 4 bases, with 3 bases left in between. CDR3: CASSVYNEQFF. CDR3 DNA: TGTGCCAGCAGCGTGTACAATGAGCAGTTCTTC.

This clonotype was seen only a few times. The chain is built from TRBV28 and TRBJ1-1, with unresolved D. The CDR3 runs to 14 residues. Between the trimmed V and J ends, which lost 5 bases and 5 bases, there was a span of 15 bases. Germline CDR1 MDHEN, CDR2 SYDVKM. For the CDR3, the DNA is TGTGCCAGCAGTCCAGAAGGAAGACGTACTGAAGCTTTCTTT. Its translation: CASSPEGRRTEAFF.

In its sample, this clonotype was seen a few times. V is TRBV6-5 and J is TRBJ2-3; no firm D call. CDR3 length: 13 amino acids. Germline V lookup: CDR1 MNHEY, CDR2 SVGAGI. V lost 0 bases to trimming and J lost 2 bases, with 3 bases between them. CDR3 loop: CASSYSDTDTQYF. The CDR3 DNA reads as TGTGCCAGCAGTTACTCCGACACAGATACGCAGTATTTT.

The sample holds many counts of this clonotype. This rearrangement joins TRBV12-3 or TRBV12-4 to TRBJ2-7, with a weak D call TRBD1 (5 bases). The CDR3 runs to 16 residues. Trimming took off 5 bases at V and 2 bases at J, with 19 bases between the two ends. The CDR3 DNA sequence: TGTGCCAGCAGTCTACGACAGATAATTAATGCCTACGAGCAGTACGTC. It yields the protein CASSLRQIINAYEQYV.

The sample holds a few counts of this clonotype. The rearrangement joins TRBV12-3 or TRBV12-4 to TRBJ2-1; 8 bases fit TRBD2. The CDR3 runs 16 residues. V was clipped by 4 bases and J by 4 bases; unmatched bases: 9. This chain's CDR3 is CASSYTAGGRYNEQFF. CDR3 nucleotides: TGTGCCAGCAGTTATACGGCGGGGGGCCGGTACAATGAGCAGTTCTTC.

This sequence joins TRBV5-1 and TRBJ2-1, with D perhaps assigned TRBD1 or TRBD2 (6 bases each). Germline lookup yields CDR1 SGHRS and CDR2 YFSETQ. Trimming removed 10 bases at V and 11 bases at J, with 13 bases between. The CDR3 covers 10 residues. This CDR3 reads CASRGGKQFF. In DNA, the CDR3 is TGCGCCTCCCGAGGGGGGAAGCAGTTCTTC.

This chain uses TRBV18 with TRBJ1-1; maybe TRBD1 (5 bases). Looked up from germline, CDR1 is KGHSH and CDR2 is LQKENI. V was shortened by 6 bases and J by 1 base, with 9 bases between the two germline ends. The CDR3 sequence is 13 residues long. The CDR3 loop is CASSEGQNTEAFF. CDR3 DNA: TGTGCCAGCTCCGAGGGGCAGAACACTGAAGCTTTCTTT.

This clonotype was counted ten times or more. The rearrangement joins TRBV20-1 to TRBJ1-1, with no clear D. V was shortened by 0 bases and J by 4 bases, with 9 bases between the two germline ends. The CDR3 covers 13 residues. Germline CDR1 and CDR2: DFQATT and SNEGSKA (reference sequence). The DNA of the CDR3 is TGCAGTGCTAGAGAGGGTAGGTTCACTGAAGCTTTCTTT. Encoded protein: CSAREGRFTEAFF.

This clonotype was detected a few times. The chain uses TRBV28 and TRBJ1-1, with D perhaps TRBD1 (5 bases). In germline, CDR1 is MDHEN, CDR2 SYDVKM. V shed 1 base and J shed 1 base, with 10 bases lying between them. The CDR3 loop spans 15 amino acids. The CDR3 DNA follows: TGTGCCAGCAGTTTATATTTTGGGGCGAACACTGAAGCTTTCTTT. It translates to CASSLYFGANTEAFF.

The V and J genes are TRBV24-1 and TRBJ2-3; 7 bases line up with TRBD1. Trimming removed 9 bases from V and 8 bases from J; junction bases left unmatched: 16. The CDR3 loop spans 15 amino acids. Germline CDR1 is KGHDR and CDR2 is SFDVKD. CDR3 amino acids: CATEDTGVPSSTQYF. The DNA of the CDR3 is TGTGCCACCGAAGACACAGGGGTCCCCTCAAGTACGCAGTATTTT.

This clonotype has ten or more counts. The genes are TRBV7-2 and TRBJ2-1; 10 positions match TRBD1. The V gene's germline CDR1 is SGHTA and CDR2 FQGNSA. Unmatched junction bases numbered 8, after V lost 5 bases and J lost 4 bases. CDR3 length equals 16 residues. The CDR3 DNA follows: TGTGCCAGCAGCCTCCGGGACAGGGGATCTTACAATGAGCAGTTCTTC. Amino acid sequence: CASSLRDRGSYNEQFF.

The CDR3 here is CASSPSPYRARGHYEQYV. The CDR3 DNA reads TGTGCCAGCAGCCCTAGCCCCTACCGGGCCAGGGGGCACTACGAGCAGTACGTC. This chain joins TRBV7-2 and TRBJ2-7; 8 positions match TRBD1. The CDR3 runs to 18 residues. Germline values: CDR1 SGHTA, CDR2 FQGNSA. After removal of 5 bases from V and 3 bases from J, the junction contained 18 bases not matched to a gene.

This clonotype was observed many times. The chain combines TRBV5-4 with TRBJ2-5, with TRBD1 matching over 12 bases. The CDR3 is made up of 15 amino acids. The trim removed 4 bases at V and 4 bases at J, leaving 5 bases unmatched. Germline CDR1 and CDR2: SGHNT and YYREEE (reference sequence). The CDR3 DNA is TGTGCCAGCAGCGACCGGGACAGGGGGCTAGAGACCCAGTACTTC. It specifies CASSDRDRGLETQYF.

A single count supports this clonotype. V and J are TRBV29-1 and TRBJ1-2, with D unclear. With 2 bases removed from V and 3 bases from J, the gap between germline ends came to 10 bases. This CDR3 spans 13 amino acids. Germline V gives CDR1 SQVTM, CDR2 ANQGSEA. The CDR3, as DNA: TGCAGCGTTGAACTCGCAGCGGACTATGGCTACACCTTC. It encodes CSVELAADYGYTF. The whole variable domain, remainder taken from reference TRBV29-1 and TRBJ1-2, is SAVISQKPSRDICQRGTSLTIQCQVDSQVTMMFWYRQQPGQSLTLIATANQGSEATYESGFVIDKFPISRPNLTFSTLTVSNMSPEDSSIYLCSVELAADYGYTFGSGTRLTVV.

This clonotype was counted ten times or more. This CDR3 reads CATSDPTGLIDEQFF. Written as DNA, the CDR3 is TGTGCCACCAGTGACCCGACAGGGTTAATCGATGAGCAGTTCTTC. The chain carries TRBV24-1 and TRBJ2-1, with TRBD1 identical over 7 bases. The CDR3 loop spans 15 amino acids. V shed 4 bases and J 8 bases; nucleotides not matched to a gene: 10. Germline V gene data show CDR1 as KGHDR and CDR2 as SFDVKD.

This clonotype turned up a few times. This rearrangement joins TRBV9 to TRBJ2-5; D not certain. The germline CDR1 and CDR2 sequences are SGDLS and YYNGEE. CDR3 length: 12 amino acids. Trimming shortened V by 1 base and J by 5 bases, and 6 bases separated the two germline ends. In DNA form, the CDR3 reads TGTGCCAGCAGCGTACTCGGGGAGACCCAGTACTTC. Residues: CASSVLGETQYF.

This rearrangement joins TRBV19 to TRBJ2-6; D unclear. Germline lookup yields CDR1 LNHDA and CDR2 SQIVND (reference sequence). The V and J ends lost 1 base and 0 bases respectively, with 7 bases between them. CDR3 length equals 16 residues. The CDR3 DNA is TGTGCCAGTAGTATAGGGGGTAACTCTGGGGCCAACGTCCTGACTTTC. As protein: CASSIGGNSGANVLTF.